This TCR beta chain was obtained from a study of T cells in Graves' hyperthyroidism and ophthalmopathy (dated by TCRdb to between 2018 and 2021). Regarding the complete study: Peripheral blood samples were taken at initial diagnosis, before any treatment was given. Prospective prediction of ophthalmopathy was tested in an independent validation cohort consisting of fewer than 20 hyperthyroidism patients and more than 15 patients who later progressed to ophthalmopathy. In more than 5 Graves' hyperthyroidism patients, the study also compared T-cell repertoires from thyroid tissue with T-cell repertoires from blood. After blood sampling, hyperthyroidism patients were treated with methimazole at a starting dose of 30 mg daily, and ophthalmopathy patients were treated with high-dose intravenous methylprednisolone. To identify distinguishing TCR V-J signatures, a discovery cohort of some 100 patients was used, comprising 40 to 45 with Graves' ophthalmopathy and some 60 with stable Graves' hyperthyroidism. The 75 to 100 discovery patients were randomly split 7:3 into training and test sets. According to the paper, TCR Vbeta CDR3 sequencing was carried out on over 130 peripheral blood samples, which came from around 43 ophthalmopathy, 70 to 80 hyperthyroidism and around 17 progressor patients. Paper-wide results and their limitations: Most expanded thyroid clonotypes (frequency above 0.001) were also detected in blood, suggesting blood repertoires may reflect thyroid immune responses. Ophthalmopathy was separated from stable hyperthyroidism by a 13 V-J signature model, with 87.88% sensitivity and 81% to 82% specificity obtained in cross-validation and 80%/75% obtained in testing. During validation, the model predicted progression to ophthalmopathy a median of around 7 months ahead of onset, with 70.59% sensitivity and around 72% specificity. Sample size was not statistically predetermined, and investigators were not blinded to group allocation.

This clonotype was detected ten times or more. The antigen it recognizes is unknown. No base qualities exist here, and no much larger clone lies one base off it. Stable Graves' hyperthyroidism was defined as no progression to ophthalmopathy during 18 months of follow-up. Hyperthyroidism patients were newly diagnosed, with disease duration under 2 months, and aged 18 to 65 years. The study excluded patients with uncontrolled infections, other autoimmune diseases, pregnancy or lactation. Clinical symptoms, serum thyroxine and TRAb, thyroid ultrasound, and orbital computed tomography formed the basis for the diagnoses. Ficoll-Paque density gradient centrifugation was used to isolate PBMCs from around 10 ml of fresh peripheral blood. Trizol reagent was used to extract total RNA, and RNA quality was then checked on an Agilent 2100 Bioanalyzer. The germline V gene sets CDR1 to SGHRS and CDR2 to YFSETQ. Trimming at the junction amounts to 4 bases on V and 0 bases on J, and the germline ends lie 11 bases apart. The CDR3 sequence holds 14 residues, the cysteine and phenylalanine included. Only the CDR3 region is kept as DNA, spanning 42 bases read in frame from base 1.

The TCR beta CDR3 regions were amplified from the RNA transcripts. The first round of RT-PCR for the TCR CDR3 was performed with the HTBI primer set and the Qiagen OneStep RT-PCR kit. Libraries were constructed in a second round of multiplex PCR, after which size selection and purification were performed. Sequencing of the libraries was done on an Illumina HiSeq2000 using paired-end 100 bp reads. The authors' analysis ran thus. SOAPnuke was used to process the raw data, with reads discarded if the reads contained adapters or uncalled bases, had a mean Phred below 15, or lacked an exact constant-primer or identifier match. COPE v1.2.5 was used to merge the high-quality paired reads, and each unique nucleotide sequence was defined as a clonotype. MiTCR v1.1 was used to align clonotypes to the IMGT TRBV, TRBD and TRBJ reference segments. Analysis was restricted to V-J combinations with a frequency above 0.0001, which covered approximately 99% of repertoires. A TCS score was defined as the ratio between F50 (clonal expansion) and ExV (chaos), using BLOSUM62-based TCRdist between CDR3 peptides within each V-J. Welch's t-statistics and random forest reduced some 510 V-J features to 10 to 15, which were used in a naive Bayes classifier (R e1071). TCRdb itself trimmed the public reads at Q25 with fastp, ran MiXCR and retained productive beta chains. Merged by CDR3 protein, the rows form single entries marked with the most common genes and DNA. It is TCRdb's table, rather than the study itself, that gives the V and J calls and clone size. This sample has about 400,000 distinct CDR3 sequences in its table, and around 14% of those were observed once. Clones ranked in the top ten supply about 31% of the sample.

The sequence came from a woman in her twenties or thirties with Graves' hyperthyroidism. The rearranged segments are TRBV5-1 and TRBJ2-7; no confident D gene assignment can be made. The material sequenced was blood. Read as DNA, the sequence is TGCGCCAGCAGCACGGGCCTTGGCTCCTACGAGCAGTACTTC. Its protein is CASSTGLGSYEQYF.